Listed below are T cell receptor beta chains from one sample, sequenced in a study of cytomegalovirus exposure and HLA in healthy donors. Clones were sequenced by immunoSEQ multiplex PCR, and TCRdb holds only the in-frame ones, with some missing. The sample carries 150,000 to 200,000 clones, approximately 82% recorded once. The sequenced material came from PBMCs. Receptors originate from a woman in her forties in good health and CMV-seropositive. The CDR3 runs from the conserved cysteine through the conserved F or W. The order of the fields is D gene, J gene, V gene, clone size, CDR3 protein, CDR3 DNA. A D gene is named only where the DNA matches it firmly. Where a row states a size, it is once, few, many or the class of an expanded clone; other rows omit it.

TRBD1,TRBJ1-5,TRBV28,-,CASSFEGAGNQPQHF,TGTGCCAGCAGTTTTGAGGGGGCAGGCAATCAGCCCCAGCATTTT
-,TRBJ1-2,TRBV30,few,CAWKGDGGNYGYTF,TGTGCCTGGAAGGGGGACGGGGGGAACTATGGCTACACCTTC
-,TRBJ2-2,TRBV29-1,-,CSVESGSSNTGELFF,TGCAGCGTTGAATCGGGGTCTTCAAACACCGGGGAGCTGTTTTTT
-,TRBJ1-5,TRBV28,-,CASTPRRTRRGGNQPQHF,TGTGCCAGCACCCCTCGCCGTACGAGGCGAGGCGGAAATCAGCCCCAGCATTTT
-,TRBJ2-5,TRBV12-5,-,CASGLPRGTQYF,TGTGCTAGTGGTTTGCCCCGGGGGACCCAGTACTTC
TRBD1,TRBJ1-5,TRBV6-6,-,CASTTGQGKVQPQHF,TGTGCCAGCACAACGGGACAGGGGAAGGTTCAGCCCCAGCATTTT
-,TRBJ1-4,TRBV6-1,-,CASSEPGTGGKLFF,TGTGCCAGCAGTGAACCCGGGACGGGGGGAAAACTGTTTTTT
TRBD2,TRBJ2-3,TRBV7-3,-,CASSSRLAGDSTDTQYF,TGTGCCAGCAGCTCCCGACTAGCGGGTGATAGCACAGATACGCAGTATTTT
TRBD2,TRBJ2-7,TRBV28,-,CASSTPWTRNSYEQYF,TGTGCCAGCAGCACCCCCTGGACTAGAAATTCCTACGAGCAGTACTTC
TRBD2,TRBJ2-1,TRBV7-6,-,CASSWGGPYNEQFF,TGTGCCAGCAGCTGGGGGGGACCCTACAATGAGCAGTTCTTC